The subject of this entry is one TCR beta chain. The antigen remains undetermined. The entry originates in a study of cytomegalovirus exposure and HLA in healthy donors. Study-level findings and limits: A few CMV-associated chains were confirmed in vitro to be specific for CMV antigens. Researchers catalogued roughly 170 TCR beta chains as cytomegalovirus-associated.

This PCR relied on a set of 60 Vbeta primers and 13 Jbeta primers. Here immunoSEQ multiplex PCR was the method, and the copy in TCRdb shows in-frame clones only, minus some. Here the sample spans approximately 190,000 clones, 75% to 90% being singletons. Germline CDR1 SGHTA, CDR2 FQGNSA. The CDR3 covers 13 residues. V dropped 4 bases and J dropped 2 bases, with 9 bases sitting between them. The clonotype was recovered from a woman aged 45-65 years in good health and CMV-seropositive. The chain uses TRBV7-2 and TRBJ2-7; the D is unclear. The sequencing sample was made of PBMCs. The CDR3 DNA reads TGTGCCAGCAGCTCCTCCCGAGCCTACGAGCAGTACTTC. Translated: CASSSSRAYEQYF.